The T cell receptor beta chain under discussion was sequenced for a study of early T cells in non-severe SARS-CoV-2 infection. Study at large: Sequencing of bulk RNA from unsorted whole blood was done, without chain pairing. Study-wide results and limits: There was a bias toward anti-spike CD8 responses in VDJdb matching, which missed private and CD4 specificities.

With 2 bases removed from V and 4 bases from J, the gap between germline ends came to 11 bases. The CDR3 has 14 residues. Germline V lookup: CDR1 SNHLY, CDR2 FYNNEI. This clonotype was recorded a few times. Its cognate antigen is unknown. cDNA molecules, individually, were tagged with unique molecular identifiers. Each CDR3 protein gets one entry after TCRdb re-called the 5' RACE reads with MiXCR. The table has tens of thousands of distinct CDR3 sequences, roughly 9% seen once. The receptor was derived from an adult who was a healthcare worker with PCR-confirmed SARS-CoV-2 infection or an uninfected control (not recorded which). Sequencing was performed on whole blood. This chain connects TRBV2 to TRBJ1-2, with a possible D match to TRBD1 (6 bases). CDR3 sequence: CASSESRGTYGYTF. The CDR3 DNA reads TGTGCCAGCAGTGAATCCAGGGGTACCTATGGCTACACCTTC.